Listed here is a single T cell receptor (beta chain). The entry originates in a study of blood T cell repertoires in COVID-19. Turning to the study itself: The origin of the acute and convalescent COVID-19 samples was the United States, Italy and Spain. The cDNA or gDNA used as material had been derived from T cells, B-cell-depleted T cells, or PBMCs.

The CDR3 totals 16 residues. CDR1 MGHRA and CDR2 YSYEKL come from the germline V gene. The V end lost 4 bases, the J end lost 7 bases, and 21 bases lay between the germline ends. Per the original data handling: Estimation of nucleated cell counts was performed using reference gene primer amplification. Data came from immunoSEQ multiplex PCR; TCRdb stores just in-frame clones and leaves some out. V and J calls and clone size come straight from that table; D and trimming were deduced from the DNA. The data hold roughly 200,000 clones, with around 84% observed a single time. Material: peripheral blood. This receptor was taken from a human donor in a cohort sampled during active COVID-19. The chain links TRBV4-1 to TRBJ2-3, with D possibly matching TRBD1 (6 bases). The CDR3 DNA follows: TGCGCCAGCAGCCTAATCGACAGGACCCTCCACTATACGCAGTATTTT. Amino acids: CASSLIDRTLHYTQYF.